This T cell receptor beta chain came from a study of regulatory T cells in long-lasting Graves disease. General study results and limits: Authors noted too few samples as a limitation. Segments TRBV28, TRBJ1-2 and TRBJ2-5 showed preferential usage in persistent disease.

The TCR beta library used iRepertoire HTBI primers with Arm-PCR amplification of CDR3. In TCRdb, the multiplex PCR reads were re-called with MiXCR into one record per CDR3 protein. The sample lists roughly 380,000 distinct CDR3 sequences, around a sixth occurring once. This clonotype was seen a few times. Its antigen is unidentified. An end of the junction does not agree with germline; a read error may underlie this. Specified time point: newly diagnosed GD, antithyroid drugs for less than 3 months. Isolated PBMC RNA provided the starting material for the TCR library. Patients were from an endocrinology department in Xi'an, China. This CDR3 has 14 amino acids. Germline CDR1 and CDR2: SGHKS and YYEKEE (reference sequence).

The TCR was taken from a female donor with Graves disease. The source material was peripheral blood mononuclear cells (PBMCs), sampled at new diagnosis, from a patient treated with antithyroid drugs. The gene calls are TRBV5-5 and TRBJ1-1; D may be TRBD1 (5 bases). CDR3 in DNA: TGTGCCAGCAGCCCGGGACGCCTCAACACTGAAGCTTCCTTT. Protein sequence: CASSPGRLNTEASF.